This T cell receptor beta chain was recorded in a study of shared clonotypes between healthy human individuals. Unsorted PBMC DNA sequencing spanned ten immunoSEQ deep assay plates. Profiling relied on immunoSEQ multiplex PCR, and the TCRdb table lists in-frame clones only, not all of them. The top ten clones hold 13% of a sample with around 450,000 clones, about 85% of them seen once. Only Caucasian adults living in Nashville, Tennessee made up the donor group. This receptor was obtained from a woman aged 40 to 55 in good health. Some clones in this sample may be carry-over from other donors' samples. Sequencing used PBMCs.

The CDR3 spells CASSLLGLAGTDTQYF. CDR3 DNA: TGTGCCAGCAGCTTACTCGGTCTAGCGGGCACAGATACGCAGTATTTT. This chain connects TRBV7-3 to TRBJ2-3; 7 bases are a match to TRBD2. Germline trimming cut 2 bases from V and 1 base from J; bases unmatched to any gene: 6. CDR1 is SGHTA, CDR2 FQGTGA, per germline. This CDR3 contains 16 residues.